The 27 T cell receptor beta chains reported below all come from one sample, sequenced in a study of cytomegalovirus exposure and HLA in healthy donors. The PCR employed 60 Vbeta primers together with 13 Jbeta primers. The data were produced by immunoSEQ multiplex PCR, yet TCRdb's version contains in-frame clones alone and is incomplete. Of about 170,000 clones in the sample, 80% are singletons; the top ten hold about 2.3%. Sample: PBMCs. The receptor source for this set is a male donor in good health and CMV-seronegative.

This clone was recorded a few times. The chain couples TRBV11-2 to TRBJ2-7; D not certain. The CDR3 extends over 13 amino acids. V was shortened by 5 bases and J by 2 bases, with 10 bases between the two germline ends. Germline V lookup: CDR1 SGHAT, CDR2 FQNNGV. The DNA of the CDR3 is TGTGCCAGCAGCCTATCAGGTGCCTACGAGCAGTACTTC. Translated: CASSLSGAYEQYF.

This clone was detected only once. The chain recombines TRBV13 with TRBJ2-5; tentatively, D is TRBD1 or TRBD2 (8 bases each). V dropped 4 bases and J dropped 9 bases, with 18 bases sitting between them. Germline values: CDR1 PRHDT, CDR2 FYEKMQ (reference sequence). This CDR3 is built from 14 residues. The chain's CDR3 is CASSSGGAGGAQYF. The CDR3 DNA follows: TGTGCCAGCAGCTCAGGGGGCGCGGGAGGAGCCCAGTACTTC.

V gene TRBV5-1 combines with J gene TRBJ2-5; D possibly corresponds to TRBD2 (6 bases). The CDR3 totals 14 residues. CDR1 and CDR2 (germline): SGHRS, YFSETQ. The V end was cut by 0 bases, the J end by 3 bases, with 9 bases between. The CDR3 loop is CASSLVGGEETQYF. Here the CDR3 DNA reads TGCGCCAGCAGCTTGGTCGGAGGGGAAGAGACCCAGTACTTC.

The chain joins TRBV6-5 to TRBJ1-6; 7 bases line up with TRBD1. Germline values: CDR1 MNHEY, CDR2 SVGAGI. The CDR3 extends over 15 amino acids. J was trimmed by 9 bases and V by 5 bases; bases with no gene match: 10. The DNA of the CDR3 is TGTGCCAGCAGTGTACCGACAGGGATCGGTTCACCCCTCCACTTT. Translated, it gives CASSVPTGIGSPLHF.

The CDR3 region is CASSSGPGTYNEQFF. Written as DNA, the CDR3 is TGTGCCAGTAGTTCGGGCCCCGGGACCTACAATGAGCAGTTCTTC. This chain links TRBV19 with TRBJ2-1, with D possibly TRBD2 on 5 matching bases. V dropped 5 bases and J dropped 2 bases, with 13 bases sitting between them. There are 15 residues in the CDR3. The germline CDR1 and CDR2 sequences are LNHDA and SQIVND (reference sequence).

The chain has TRBV9 and TRBJ2-5; TRBD2 might be the D (7 bases). The CDR3 totals 16 residues. Trimming removed 0 bases from V and 5 bases from J, with 17 bases in between. Germline values: CDR1 SGDLS, CDR2 YYNGEE. The CDR3 nucleotides are TGTGCCAGCAGCGTAGGTTATGGGGGGGCTCGGGAGACCCAGTACTTC. Amino acid sequence: CASSVGYGGARETQYF.

J is TRBJ1-2 and V is TRBV7-9; D not resolved. The CDR3 runs 15 residues. Germline loops: CDR1 SEHNR, CDR2 FQNEAQ (reference sequence). V was trimmed by 5 bases and J by 0 bases, leaving 13 bases between them. The CDR3 is CASSPRRRTNYGYTF. Written as DNA, the CDR3 is TGTGCCAGCAGCCCGCGGAGACGAACTAACTATGGCTACACCTTC.

The rearrangement joins TRBV11-3 to TRBJ2-1, with 13 positions matching TRBD2. With V trimmed by 2 bases and J by 2 bases, 9 bases remained unmatched. CDR1 and CDR2 from the germline V gene are SGHNT and YENEEA. The CDR3 extends over 19 amino acids. CDR3 protein: CASSLTSGGDAGTYNEQFF. The CDR3, as DNA: TGTGCCAGCAGCTTAACTAGCGGGGGGGACGCGGGGACCTACAATGAGCAGTTCTTC.

The J gene is TRBJ2-7, the V gene TRBV10-3; 8 bases are a match to TRBD1. Germline-derived CDR1 and CDR2 are ENHRY and SYGVKD. This CDR3 comprises 14 residues. V shed 3 bases and J 2 bases; nucleotides not matched to a gene: 3. The CDR3 here is CAISDNRGTYEQYF. DNA of the CDR3: TGTGCCATCAGTGATAACAGGGGGACCTACGAGCAGTACTTC.

The V call is TRBV6-4, the J call TRBJ1-1; weak D call: TRBD1 (5 bases). V lost 6 bases to trimming and J lost 4 bases, with 12 bases between them. Germline lookup yields CDR1 MRHNA and CDR2 SNTAGT. The CDR3 sequence is 13 residues long. The CDR3, as DNA: TGTGCCAGCAGAGCAACAGGAGCCACTGAAGCTTTCTTT. Protein sequence: CASRATGATEAFF.

In this sample, this clone turned up once. The rearrangement joins TRBV6-5 to TRBJ2-5; 12 bases are shared with TRBD2. V lost 2 bases to trimming and J lost 1 base; unmatched junction nucleotides: 2. CDR3 length: 16 amino acids. Germline CDR1 is MNHEY and CDR2 is SVGAGI. The CDR3 nucleotides are TGTGCCAGCAGTTACACACTAGCGGGGGGCCAAGAGACCCAGTACTTC. Translated, it gives CASSYTLAGGQETQYF.

V usage is TRBV6-5 and J usage is TRBJ1-2; perhaps TRBD1 as D (5 bases). The CDR3 has 13 residues. The germline V gene encodes CDR1 MNHEY and CDR2 SVGAGI. V was pared by 2 bases and J by 8 bases, with 12 bases between. CDR3 sequence: CASSYQGARGYTF. The DNA of the CDR3 is TGTGCCAGCAGTTACCAAGGGGCGCGAGGCTACACCTTC.

The count of this clone is one. The rearrangement joins TRBV4-3 to TRBJ1-3; possibly TRBD1 for D (5 bases). Trimming took off 2 bases at V and 0 bases at J, with 11 bases between the two ends. The CDR3 contains 16 residues. Per germline, CDR1 LGHNA and CDR2 YSLEER. CDR3 nucleotide sequence: TGCGCCAGCAGCCAAATCGGGGGGGTCTCTGGAAACACCATATATTTT. This gives the protein CASSQIGGVSGNTIYF.

The gene calls are TRBV29-1 and TRBJ2-5; no clear D gene. Looked up from germline, CDR1 is SQVTM and CDR2 is ANQGSEA. V dropped 4 bases and J dropped 4 bases, with 13 bases sitting between them. CDR3 length equals 13 residues. In DNA form, the CDR3 reads TGCAGCGTTGGGTCGAGGTTACGAGAGACCCAGTACTTC. Protein product: CSVGSRLRETQYF.

This clone was detected only a few times. The chain recombines TRBV7-8 with TRBJ1-1; possible D gene TRBD1, 6 bases. Per germline, CDR1 SGHVS and CDR2 FQNEAQ. The germline V and J ends were trimmed by 4 bases and 1 base, with 25 bases remaining between them. CDR3 length: 19 amino acids. This chain's CDR3 is CASSSRTKVGRTANTEAFF. CDR3 nucleotides: TGTGCCAGCAGCTCCCGCACAAAAGTCGGCAGGACAGCGAACACTGAAGCTTTCTTT.

The rearrangement joins TRBV5-4 to TRBJ2-1, with TRBD1 matching 7 bases. The trim removed 4 bases at V and 4 bases at J, leaving 11 bases unmatched. Looked up from germline, CDR1 is SGHNT and CDR2 is YYREEE (reference sequence). The CDR3 is 16 residues long. CDR3 sequence (DNA): TGTGCCAGCAGCGCCGACCACGGGACAGCTTACAATGAGCAGTTCTTC. It encodes CASSADHGTAYNEQFF.

This clone was seen a handful of times. The V call is TRBV2, the J call TRBJ1-2; 10 bases align to TRBD1. J was trimmed by 4 bases and V by 7 bases; bases with no gene match: 9. Germline V gene sequence: CDR1 SNHLY, CDR2 FYNNEI. The CDR3 has 15 amino acids. Here the CDR3 DNA reads TGTGCCAGCAACCGAGGGGGACAGGGGACCTATGGCTACACCTTC. Protein sequence: CASNRGGQGTYGYTF.

V gene TRBV7-2 combines with J gene TRBJ1-2; TRBD1 is a possible D gene (6 bases). Germline V gene lookup returns CDR1 SGHTA and CDR2 FQGNSA. This CDR3 is built from 15 residues. V dropped 1 base and J dropped 5 bases, with 14 bases sitting between them. In DNA, the CDR3 is TGTGCCAGCAGCTTAGGTTATCAGGGGACATATGGCTACACCTTC. Amino acid sequence: CASSLGYQGTYGYTF. The whole variable domain, filled in from reference TRBV7-2 and TRBJ1-2, reads GAGVSQSPSNKVTEKGKDVELRCDPISGHTALYWYRQSLGQGLEFLIYFQGNSAPDKSGLPSDRFSAERTGGSVSTLTIQRTQQEDSAVYLCASSLGYQGTYGYTFGSGTRLTVV.

This clone showed up just a few times. This rearrangement joins TRBV19 to TRBJ1-1; D is undetermined. Germline V CDR1 and CDR2: LNHDA, SQIVND (reference sequence). Trimming removed 5 bases at V and 1 base at J, with 8 bases between. The length of the CDR3 is 13 residues. Here the CDR3 reads CASSAQRNTEAFF. The CDR3 DNA reads TGTGCCAGTAGTGCACAACGGAACACTGAAGCTTTCTTT.

This clone was counted a single time. The CDR3 spells CASSPWTTAYSNQPQHF. CDR3 DNA sequence: TGCGCCAGCAGCCCATGGACAACTGCATATAGCAATCAGCCCCAGCATTTT. The rearrangement links TRBV5-1 to TRBJ1-5, with D maybe TRBD1 (5 bases). V gave up 4 bases and J gave up 0 bases, with 17 bases separating them. The CDR3 has 17 residues. Germline CDR1 reads SGHRS; CDR2 reads YFSETQ. The full variable domain, its missing parts supplied by reference TRBV5-1 and TRBJ1-5, is KAGVTQTPRYLIKTRGQQVTLSCSPISGHRSVSWYQQTPGQGLQFLFEYFSETQRNKGNFPGRFSGRQFSNSRSEMNVSTLELGDSALYLCASSPWTTAYSNQPQHFGDGTRLSIL.

This clone occurred once. The genes are TRBV2 and TRBJ1-1; D gene ambiguous. V lost 2 bases and J lost 1, with 11 bases in between. The CDR3 is 15 residues long. CDR1 is SNHLY, CDR2 FYNNEI, per germline. The DNA of the CDR3 is TGTGCCAGCAGTGAACAGGTTTTAAGGAACACTGAAGCTTTCTTT. It translates to CASSEQVLRNTEAFF.

This chain joins TRBV27 and TRBJ2-7; D is uncertain. The CDR3 length is 13 residues. The V and J ends lost 1 base and 3 bases respectively, with 7 bases between them. Germline loops: CDR1 MNHEY, CDR2 SMNVEV (reference sequence). The CDR3 spells CASSLFGGYEQYF. In nucleotides, the CDR3 is TGTGCCAGCAGTTTATTTGGCGGCTACGAGCAGTACTTC.

The chain couples TRBV19 to TRBJ1-4; a possible D gene is TRBD1 (5 bases). The CDR3 runs to 15 residues. CDR1 and CDR2 (germline): LNHDA, SQIVND (reference sequence). Trimming took off 5 bases at V and 3 bases at J, with 13 bases between the two ends. CDR3 DNA sequence: TGTGCCAGTAGTTCCCAGGGTGTTCCTAATGAAAAACTGTTTTTT. Its protein is CASSSQGVPNEKLFF. Drawing the rest from reference TRBV19 and TRBJ1-4, the complete variable domain is DGGITQSPKYLFRKEGQNVTLSCEQNLNHDAMYWYRQDPGQGLRLIYYSQIVNDFQKGDIAEGYSVSREKKESFPLTVTSAQKNPTAFYLCASSSQGVPNEKLFFGSGTQLSVL.

The genes are TRBV19 and TRBJ2-7; TRBD2 agrees at 7 bases. The J segment lost 1 base and the V segment lost 4 bases, leaving 1 base of the junction unmatched. CDR3 length: 13 amino acids. Germline CDR1 is LNHDA and CDR2 is SQIVND (reference sequence). The CDR3 bases are TGTGCCAGTAGTAGGGAGGGGTCCTACGAGCAGTACTTC. This encodes CASSREGSYEQYF.

This chain uses TRBV29-1 with TRBJ1-2; 10 bases fit TRBD1. The ends lost 6 bases at V and 2 bases at J; junction bases unmatched: 0. CDR3 length equals 12 residues. CDR1 and CDR2 from the germline V gene are SQVTM and ANQGSEA. CDR3 coding DNA: TGCAGCGTGGGACAGGGGAACTATGGCTACACCTTC. Protein: CSVGQGNYGYTF.

The chain combines TRBV10-3 with TRBJ2-5; perhaps TRBD1 as D (5 bases). CDR1 and CDR2 from the germline V gene are ENHRY and SYGVKD. The V and J ends lost 2 bases and 5 bases respectively, with 21 bases between them. This CDR3 spans 17 amino acids. Written as DNA, the CDR3 is TGTGCCATCAGTGAGCCGGCTAAGGGGCAGGATGGGGAGACCCAGTACTTC. Residues: CAISEPAKGQDGETQYF.

The V gene is TRBV27, the J gene TRBJ2-1; weak D call: TRBD1 (7 bases). From germline, CDR1 is MNHEY and CDR2 SMNVEV (reference sequence). V was shortened by 11 bases and J by 0 bases, with 14 bases between the two germline ends. This CDR3 comprises 14 residues. As DNA, the CDR3 is TGTGCCGCAGGGGGGTTCCGCTCCTACAATGAGCAGTTCTTC. Translating gives CAAGGFRSYNEQFF.